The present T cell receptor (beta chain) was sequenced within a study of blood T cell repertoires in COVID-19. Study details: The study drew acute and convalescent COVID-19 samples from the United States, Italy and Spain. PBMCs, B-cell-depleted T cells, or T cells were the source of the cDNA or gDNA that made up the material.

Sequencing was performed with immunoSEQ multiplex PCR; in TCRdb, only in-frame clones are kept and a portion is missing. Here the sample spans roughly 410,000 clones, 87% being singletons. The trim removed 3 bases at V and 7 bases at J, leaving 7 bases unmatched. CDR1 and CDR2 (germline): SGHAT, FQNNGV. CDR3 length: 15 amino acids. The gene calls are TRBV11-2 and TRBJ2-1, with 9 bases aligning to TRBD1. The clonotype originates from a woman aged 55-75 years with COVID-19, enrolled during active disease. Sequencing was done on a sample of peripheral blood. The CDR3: CASSFTGTGYNEQFF. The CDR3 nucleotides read TGTGCCAGCAGCTTTACCGGGACAGGGTATAATGAGCAGTTCTTC.